The rows below give T cell receptor beta chains drawn from one sample of a study of spatial heterogeneity in lung cancer. TCRdb re-called the 5' RACE reads through MiXCR, storing one row per CDR3 protein. Altogether some 40,000 distinct CDR3 sequences are present, approximately 3.1% being singletons, with the ten largest covering around 36%. Sequenced here: normal lung tissue next to the tumor, sampled at surgery. The receptors shown here come from a male donor with early-stage non-small cell lung cancer. CDR3s include the opening cysteine and the closing phenylalanine or tryptophan. The D gene is left open where the match is weak. Rows may omit the clone size; those that give it use once, few, many or a size class.

many,-,TRBJ1-1,TRBV5-1,TGCGCCAGCAAGAGGGACGGGGAGAACACTGAAGCTTTCTTT,CASKRDGENTEAFF
many,-,TRBJ2-6,TRBV7-6,TGTGCCAGCCAAGGGGTGCTGGGGGCCAACGTCCTGACTTTC,CASQGVLGANVLTF
many,-,TRBJ2-3,TRBV20-1,TGCAGTGCTAGACTAAGCACAGATACGCAGTATTTT,CSARLSTDTQYF
many,-,TRBJ2-1,TRBV12-3/TRBV12-4,TGTGCCAGCAGTTTCGAGCGGGCAGAGCAGTTCTTC,CASSFERAEQFF
-,-,TRBJ2-3,TRBV14,TGTGCCAGCAGCCAAGTAATGTCTGGCACAGATACGCAGTATTTT,CASSQVMSGTDTQYF
many,TRBD2,TRBJ2-1,TRBV28,TGTGCCAGCAGGGCGGGACTAGCGGGACGTGAGCAGTTCTTC,CASRAGLAGREQFF
many,-,TRBJ1-1,TRBV10-1,TGCGCCAGCAGTGTATCTGACCACACTGAAGCTTTCTTT,CASSVSDHTEAFF
many,-,TRBJ2-3,TRBV4-2,TGTGCCAGCAGCCCTAATAAGGGCGACACAGATACGCAGTATTTT,CASSPNKGDTDTQYF
many,-,TRBJ2-7,TRBV5-1,TGCGCCAGCAGCTTGTCAGGGACCTACGAGCAGTACTTC,CASSLSGTYEQYF
many,-,TRBJ1-2,TRBV7-9,TGTGCCAGCAGCCCAGACACCTATGGCTACACCTTC,CASSPDTYGYTF
few,-,TRBJ2-3,TRBV6-5,TGTGCCAGCAGTCGGGAGGGGGCGGGGGCCCGAGATACGCAGTATTTT,CASSREGAGARDTQYF
many,-,TRBJ2-3,TRBV4-1,TGCGCCAGCAGCCAAGTGTCAGGAGTATACACAGATACGCAGTATTTT,CASSQVSGVYTDTQYF
-,-,TRBJ2-1,TRBV4-1,TGCGCCAGCAGCCAAGGATACAATGAGCAGTTCTTC,CASSQGYNEQFF
-,TRBD1,TRBJ1-2,TRBV20-1,TGCAGTGCTCCACTACAGGGGGACTATGGCTACACCTTC,CSAPLQGDYGYTF
many,-,TRBJ2-2,TRBV5-1,TGCGCCAGCAGCTTAGCGCCCGAGAGGGAGCTGTTTTTT,CASSLAPERELFF
many,-,TRBJ1-1,TRBV18,TGTGCCAGCTCGGCGGGGGCAGGGGACACTGAAGCTTTCTTT,CASSAGAGDTEAFF
-,-,TRBJ2-5,TRBV6-2/TRBV6-3,TGTGCCAGCAGCCCCCTGGTGCTCCTTAGGGAGACCCAGTACTTC,CASSPLVLLRETQYF
many,TRBD1,TRBJ1-5,TRBV27,TGTGCCAGCAGGGGGACAGGGGAGCACCAGCCCCAGCATTTT,CASRGTGEHQPQHF
many,TRBD2,TRBJ2-7,TRBV7-8,TGTGCCAGCAGCTGGGGAGCCGGGACTAACTCTTACGAGCAGTACTTC,CASSWGAGTNSYEQYF
many,-,TRBJ2-3,TRBV10-3,TGTGCCATCAGTGAGAACGCAGATACGCAGTATTTT,CAISENADTQYF
many,-,TRBJ2-3,TRBV7-2,TGTGCCAGCAGCAAGCAGGGCAGAAACACAGATACGCAGTATTTT,CASSKQGRNTDTQYF
many,TRBD2,TRBJ2-1,TRBV3-1,TGTGCCAGCAGCCAACCGACTAGCGGGAGGCCCTACAATGAGCAGTTCTTC,CASSQPTSGRPYNEQFF
many,TRBD2,TRBJ2-7,TRBV14,TGTGCCAGCAGCCAAGATCTTGCCTTGACTAGCGGGAGAAACTACGAGCAGTACTTC,CASSQDLALTSGRNYEQYF
many,-,TRBJ2-5,TRBV7-2,TGTGCCAGCAGCTTTCGACTAAGTGTTTCGGAAACCCAGTACTTC,CASSFRLSVSETQYF
-,-,TRBJ1-1,TRBV2,TGTGCCAGCAGTGTTTCCGTCCGTGACACTGAAGCTTTCTTT,CASSVSVRDTEAFF
many,-,TRBJ2-7,TRBV6-2/TRBV6-3,TGTGCCAGCAGTTACCGGCAGGAGCAGTACTTC,CASSYRQEQYF
many,TRBD1,TRBJ1-2,TRBV27,TGTGCCAGCAGTTTAAGGGGGACAGGGGCCGTTTGGGACTATGGCTACACCTTC,CASSLRGTGAVWDYGYTF
many,TRBD2,TRBJ2-3,TRBV5-1,TGCGCCAGCAGCTTGGACCGACTAGCGGGGGGAAGCGCTAGCACAGATACGCAGTATTTT,CASSLDRLAGGSASTDTQYF
few,TRBD2,TRBJ2-2,TRBV9,TGTGCCAGCAGCGTAGCTGGGCTAGCGGGAGCGAACACCGGGGAGCTGTTTTTT,CASSVAGLAGANTGELFF
many,-,TRBJ1-6,TRBV5-1,TGCGCCAGCAGCACACAGGGAGAGGATAATTCACCCCTCCACTTT,CASSTQGEDNSPLHF